What follows is one TCR beta chain and its context. What it recognizes is unknown. Sequence at one end of the junction differs from germline and may be a read error. CDR3 size: 17 residues. Germline V gene sequence: CDR1 MGHRA, CDR2 YSYEKL. The data derive from a study of T cells after yellow fever vaccination. General observations from the study: There was a possibility that FACS-sorted repertoires contained abundant clonotypes contaminating from the bulk population. Detected again after the booster were most primary-vaccination clones, at 95% to 98% CD4 and roughly 88% CD8.

They built TCR cDNA with 5'RACE template switching, a step that put in a universal primer site and UMIs. TCRdb reprocessed the 5' RACE reads via MiXCR and lists one record per CDR3 protein. This table holds 100,000 to 150,000 distinct CDR3 sequences, over 8% found once. The chain employs TRBV4-1 and TRBJ2-1, with 11 bases aligning to TRBD2. Sequencing was performed on CD8+ T cells sorted from PBMCs, taken on the day of the yellow fever booster vaccination. The clonotype was recovered from a man aged 18 to 29 who received the YFV17D yellow fever vaccine. CDR3 coding DNA: TGCGCCAGCGGCCAAGTCTGGAAGGGGCTAGCGGGGGGCACCGTGTTCTTC. Translating it yields CASGQVWKGLAGGTVFF.